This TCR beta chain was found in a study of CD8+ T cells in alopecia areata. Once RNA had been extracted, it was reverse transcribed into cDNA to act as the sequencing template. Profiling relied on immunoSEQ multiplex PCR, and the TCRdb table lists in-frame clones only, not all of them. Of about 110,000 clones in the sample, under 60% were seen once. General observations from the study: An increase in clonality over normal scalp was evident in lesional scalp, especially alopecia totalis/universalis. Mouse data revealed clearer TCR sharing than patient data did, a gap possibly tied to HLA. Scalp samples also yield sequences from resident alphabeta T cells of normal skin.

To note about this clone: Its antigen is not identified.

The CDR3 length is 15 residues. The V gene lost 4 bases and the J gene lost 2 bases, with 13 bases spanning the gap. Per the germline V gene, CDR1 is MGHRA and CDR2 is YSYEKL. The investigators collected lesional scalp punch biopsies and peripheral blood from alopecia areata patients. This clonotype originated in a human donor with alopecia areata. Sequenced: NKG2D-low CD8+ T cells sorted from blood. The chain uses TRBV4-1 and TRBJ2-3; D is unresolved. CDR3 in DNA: TGCGCCAGCAGCCCCTTCTCAAGAGACACAGATACGCAGTATTTT. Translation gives CASSPFSRDTDTQYF.